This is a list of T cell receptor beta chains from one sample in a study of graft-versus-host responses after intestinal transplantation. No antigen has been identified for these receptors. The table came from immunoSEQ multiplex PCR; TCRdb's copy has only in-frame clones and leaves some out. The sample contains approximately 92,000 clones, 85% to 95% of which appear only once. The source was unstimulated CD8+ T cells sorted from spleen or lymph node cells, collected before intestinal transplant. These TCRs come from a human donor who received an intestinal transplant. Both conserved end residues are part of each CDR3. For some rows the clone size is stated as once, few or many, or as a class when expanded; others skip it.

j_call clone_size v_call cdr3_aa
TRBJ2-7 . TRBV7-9 CASSLDLVGAYEQYF
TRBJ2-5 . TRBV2 CASGDGLWETQYF
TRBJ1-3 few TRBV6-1 CASSEGTGTGNTIYF
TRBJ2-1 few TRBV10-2 CASSESLAGFEQFF
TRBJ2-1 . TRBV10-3 CAISEYGGSGNNEQFF
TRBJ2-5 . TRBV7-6 CASSLVSQAIGETQYF
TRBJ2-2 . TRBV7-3 CASSSSGRGTGELFF
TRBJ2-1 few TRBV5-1 CASSSTPATSGEGDEQFF
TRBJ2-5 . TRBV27 CASSLLPGRETQYF
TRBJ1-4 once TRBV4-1 CASRVGYNEKLFF
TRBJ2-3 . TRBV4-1 CASSHRRTSGGADLDTQYF
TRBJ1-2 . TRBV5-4 CASSPGQGPTGGYGYTF
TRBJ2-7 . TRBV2 CASSEVLRDRAYEQYF
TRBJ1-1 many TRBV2 CASSDRGSTAEAFF
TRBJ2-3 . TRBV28 CASSLHWGADTQYF
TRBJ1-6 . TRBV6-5 CASQLGPEYNSPLHF
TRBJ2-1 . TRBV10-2 CASGWFGLDNEQFF
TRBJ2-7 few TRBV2 CASSPPEQYF
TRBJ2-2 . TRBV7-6 CASSLGQAGNTGELFF
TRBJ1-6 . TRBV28 CASNRPNSPLHF
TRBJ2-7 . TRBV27 CASSTLQVSPLRYEQYF
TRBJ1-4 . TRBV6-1 CASSDLGTKNEKLFF
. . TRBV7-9 CASTGRRENEQYF
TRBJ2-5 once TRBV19 CASSMVAASQETQYF
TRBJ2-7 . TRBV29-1 CSVVLAGDGEQYF
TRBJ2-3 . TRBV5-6 CASSRSRSGDTQYF
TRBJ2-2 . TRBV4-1 CASSQDGPTGTGELFF
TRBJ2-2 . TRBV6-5 CASSYGQGDTGELFF
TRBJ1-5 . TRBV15 CATSRDRTGGYFYSNQPQHF
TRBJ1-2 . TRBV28 CASLGLHYGYTF
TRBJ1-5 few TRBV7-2 CASSLGTGANQPQHF
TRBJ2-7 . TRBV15 CATSNVQMEDEQYF
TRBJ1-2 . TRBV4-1 CASSVWVGSYGYTF
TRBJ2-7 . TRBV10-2 CASSADRSLEQYF
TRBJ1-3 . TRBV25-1 CASSEWGRDTSGNTIYF
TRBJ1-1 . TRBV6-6 CASIQLRGHSNTEAFF
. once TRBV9 CASSAPGSPYEQYF
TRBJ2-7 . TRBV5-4 CASSLRRGPPYEQYF
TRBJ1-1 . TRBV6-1 CASRRGTEAFF
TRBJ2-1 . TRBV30 CAWKPPGEQFF
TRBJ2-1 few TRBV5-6 CASSSLDWGSGYNEQFF
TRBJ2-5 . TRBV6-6 CASSYRTSGGETQYF
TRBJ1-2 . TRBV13 CASSLRSRGWYYGYTF
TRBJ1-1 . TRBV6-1 CASLGGTEAFF
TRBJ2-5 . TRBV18 CASSLLLQETQYF
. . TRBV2 CASSDLAGNPYEQYF
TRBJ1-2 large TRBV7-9 CASSGSGLGYTF
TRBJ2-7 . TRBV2 CASSGIRGGLYEQYF
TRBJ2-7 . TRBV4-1 CASSQVTNYEQYF
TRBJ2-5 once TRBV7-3 CASSPSGGPIQTQYF
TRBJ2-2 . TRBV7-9 CASSSPMTGVGTGELFF
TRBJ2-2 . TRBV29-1 CSVEGDRGNSVTGELFF